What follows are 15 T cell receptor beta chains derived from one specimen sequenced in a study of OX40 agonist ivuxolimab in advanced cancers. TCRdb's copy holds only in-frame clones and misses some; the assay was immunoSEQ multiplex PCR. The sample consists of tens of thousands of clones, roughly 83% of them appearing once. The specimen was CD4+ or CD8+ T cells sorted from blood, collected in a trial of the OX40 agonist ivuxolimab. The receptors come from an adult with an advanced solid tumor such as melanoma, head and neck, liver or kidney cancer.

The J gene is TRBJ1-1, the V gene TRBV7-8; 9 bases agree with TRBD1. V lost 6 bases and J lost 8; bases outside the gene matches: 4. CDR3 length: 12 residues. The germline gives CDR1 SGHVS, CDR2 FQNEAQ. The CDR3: CASSPTGGEAFF. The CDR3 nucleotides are TGTGCCAGCAGTCCAACAGGGGGCGAAGCTTTCTTT.

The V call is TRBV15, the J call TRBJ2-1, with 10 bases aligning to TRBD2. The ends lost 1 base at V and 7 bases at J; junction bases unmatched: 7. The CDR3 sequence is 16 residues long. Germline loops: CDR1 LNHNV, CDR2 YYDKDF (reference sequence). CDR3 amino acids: CATSRGGVTSGNEQFF. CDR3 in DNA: TGTGCCACCAGCAGAGGGGGGGTGACTAGCGGGAATGAGCAGTTCTTC.

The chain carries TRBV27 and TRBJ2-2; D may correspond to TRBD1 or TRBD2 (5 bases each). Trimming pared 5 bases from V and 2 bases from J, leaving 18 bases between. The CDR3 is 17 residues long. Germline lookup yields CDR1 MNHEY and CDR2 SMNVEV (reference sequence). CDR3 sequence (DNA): TGTGCCAGCAGTGTACATACCCGGGACGGTAACACCGGGGAGCTGTTTTTT. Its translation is CASSVHTRDGNTGELFF.

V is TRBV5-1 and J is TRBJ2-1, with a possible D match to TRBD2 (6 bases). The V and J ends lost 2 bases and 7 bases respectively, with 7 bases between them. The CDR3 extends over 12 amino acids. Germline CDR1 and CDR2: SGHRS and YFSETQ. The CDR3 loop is CASSFSGNEQFF. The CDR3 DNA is TGCGCCAGCAGCTTTAGCGGAAATGAGCAGTTCTTC.

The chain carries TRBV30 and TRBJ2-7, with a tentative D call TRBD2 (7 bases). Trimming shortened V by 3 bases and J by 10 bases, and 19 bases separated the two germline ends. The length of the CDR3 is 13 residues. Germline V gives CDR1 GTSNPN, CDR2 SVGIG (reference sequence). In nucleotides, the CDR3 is TGTGCCTGGAGGAAGGCTAGGGGGGGGGTACAGTACTTC. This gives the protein CAWRKARGGVQYF. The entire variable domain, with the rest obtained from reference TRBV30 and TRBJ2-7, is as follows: SQTIHQWPATLVQPVGSPLSLECTVEGTSNPNLYWYRQAAGRGLQLLFYSVGIGQISSEVPQNLSASRPQDRQFILSSKKLLLSDSGFYLCAWRKARGGVQYFGPGTRLTVT.

CDR3 bases: TGTGCCAGCAGTCCACTGACTAGCCGGTACACCGGGGAGCTGTTTTTT. Protein sequence: CASSPLTSRYTGELFF. J is TRBJ2-2 and V is TRBV28; 7 bases are a match to TRBD2. This CDR3 comprises 16 residues. In germline, CDR1 is MDHEN, CDR2 SYDVKM. J lost 3 bases, V lost 5 bases, and 9 bases had no gene match.

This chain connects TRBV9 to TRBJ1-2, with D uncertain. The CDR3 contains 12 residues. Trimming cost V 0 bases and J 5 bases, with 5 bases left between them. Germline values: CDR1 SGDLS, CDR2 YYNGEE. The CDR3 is CASSVGGYGYTF. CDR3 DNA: TGTGCCAGCAGCGTAGGAGGGTATGGCTACACCTTC.

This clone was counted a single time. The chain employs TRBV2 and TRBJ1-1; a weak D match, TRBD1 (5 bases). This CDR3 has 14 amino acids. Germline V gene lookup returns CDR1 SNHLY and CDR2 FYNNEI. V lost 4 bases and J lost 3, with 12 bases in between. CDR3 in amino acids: CASSVVGGDTEAFF. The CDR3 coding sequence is TGTGCCAGCAGTGTCGTAGGAGGGGACACTGAAGCTTTCTTT.

CDR3 residues: CATEAAGDTQYF. The CDR3 nucleotides are TGTGCCACGGAGGCCGCGGGAGATACGCAGTATTTT. The chain combines TRBV10-3 with TRBJ2-3, with D maybe TRBD2 (5 bases). The CDR3 extends over 12 amino acids. Trimming shortened V by 10 bases and J by 5 bases, and 13 bases separated the two germline ends. CDR1 is ENHRY, CDR2 SYGVKD, per germline.

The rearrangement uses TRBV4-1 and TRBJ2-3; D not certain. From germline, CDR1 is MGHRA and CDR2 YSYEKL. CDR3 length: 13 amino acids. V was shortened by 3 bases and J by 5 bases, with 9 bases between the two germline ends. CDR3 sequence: CASSHTQQDTQYF. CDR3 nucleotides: TGCGCCAGCAGCCACACCCAGCAAGATACGCAGTATTTT.

This chain's CDR3 is CASSSTGENTIYF. The CDR3 DNA reads as TGTGCCAGCAGCTCGACAGGGGAAAACACCATATATTTT. The gene calls are TRBV7-7 and TRBJ1-3; 8 bases map to TRBD1. The V gene end was trimmed by 4 bases and the J gene end by 6 bases; junction bases not matched to a gene: 2. Germline V gene sequence: CDR1 SSHAT, CDR2 FNYEAQ (reference sequence). This CDR3 has 13 amino acids.

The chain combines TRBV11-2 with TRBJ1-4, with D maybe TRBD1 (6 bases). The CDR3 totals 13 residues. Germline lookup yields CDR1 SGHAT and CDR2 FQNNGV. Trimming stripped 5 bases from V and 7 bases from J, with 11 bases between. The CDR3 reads CASSPGTLEKLFF. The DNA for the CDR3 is TGTGCCAGCAGCCCCGGGACACTTGAAAAACTGTTTTTT.

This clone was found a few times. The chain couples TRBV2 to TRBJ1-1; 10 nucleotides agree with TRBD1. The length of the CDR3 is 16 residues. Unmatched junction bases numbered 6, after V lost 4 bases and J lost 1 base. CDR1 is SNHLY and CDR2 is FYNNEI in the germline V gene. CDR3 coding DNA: TGTGCCAGCAGTGTGGGACAGGGGTACGAGAACACTGAAGCTTTCTTT. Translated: CASSVGQGYENTEAFF.

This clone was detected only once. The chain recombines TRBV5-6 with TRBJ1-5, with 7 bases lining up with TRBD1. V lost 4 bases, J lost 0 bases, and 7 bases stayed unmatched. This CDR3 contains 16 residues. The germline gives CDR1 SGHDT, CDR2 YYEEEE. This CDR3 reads CASSVGTAYSNQPQHF. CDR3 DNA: TGTGCCAGCAGCGTCGGGACAGCCTATAGCAATCAGCCCCAGCATTTT. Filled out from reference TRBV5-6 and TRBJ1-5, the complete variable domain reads DAGVTQSPTHLIKTRGQQVTLRCSPKSGHDTVSWYQQALGQGPQFIFQYYEEEERQRGNFPDRFSGHQFPNYSSELNVNALLLGDSALYLCASSVGTAYSNQPQHFGDGTRLSIL.

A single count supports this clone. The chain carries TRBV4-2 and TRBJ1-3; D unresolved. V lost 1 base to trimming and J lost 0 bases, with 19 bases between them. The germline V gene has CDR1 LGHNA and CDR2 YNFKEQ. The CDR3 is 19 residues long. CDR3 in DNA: TGTGCCAGCAGCCAAGTCTTAAATCCCTGGATGGTCTCTGGAAACACCATATATTTT. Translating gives CASSQVLNPWMVSGNTIYF.